This T cell receptor beta chain was identified in a study of cytomegalovirus exposure and HLA in healthy donors. Study-wide findings and caveats: Reportedly, diagnosis of cytomegalovirus status by the classifier showed high specificity and sensitivity.

Measured with immunoSEQ multiplex PCR; TCRdb has only the in-frame clones, and not every one. Of 97,000 or so clones listed, about 83% were seen once; the top ten hold roughly 3.9%. Of note for this clone: Its specificity is unknown.

V dropped 3 bases and J dropped 2 bases, with 11 bases sitting between them. Germline loops: CDR1 KGHSH, CDR2 LQKENI. The CDR3 is made up of 14 amino acids. The clonotype originates from a woman aged 30 to 39 in good health and CMV-seronegative. Sequenced input: PBMCs. V gene TRBV18 combines with J gene TRBJ2-7; D might be TRBD2 (6 bases). CDR3 DNA: TGTGCCAGCTCACCTTCGGGAGACCCCTACGAGCAGTACTTC. Its protein is CASSPSGDPYEQYF.